This T cell receptor (beta chain) emerged from a study of regulatory T cells in long-lasting Graves disease. Overall study: Persistent Graves' disease meant over 5 years of antithyroid drugs with positive TSH receptor antibodies.

Study-level results: Public clonotype sharing was higher in persistent than newly diagnosed patients.

According to the study, TCR beta libraries were built with iRepertoire HTBI primers and CDR3-region Arm-PCR. TCRdb re-called the multiplex PCR reads through MiXCR, storing one row per CDR3 protein. The table has about 400,000 distinct CDR3 sequences, about a fifth seen once. This clonotype was observed at least ten times. Its antigen is as yet unknown. Time point reported: persistent/refractory GD, antithyroid drugs over 5 years with positive TRAb. RNA extracted from PBMCs served as the sequencing template. The length of the CDR3 is 15 residues. Trimming cost V 4 bases and J 5 bases, with 18 bases left between them. Germline CDR1 reads SGHVS; CDR2 reads FQNEAQ.

This receptor was obtained from a female donor with Graves disease. The J gene is TRBJ2-7, the V gene TRBV7-8, with D unclear. Material: peripheral blood mononuclear cells (PBMCs), obtained when the disease was refractory, from a patient treated with antithyroid drugs. The CDR3 DNA sequence: TGTGCCAGCAGCTCCCCCGGGCCCCCAACCAACGAGCAGTACTTC. Translated, it gives CASSSPGPPTNEQYF.